This T cell receptor (beta chain) derives from a study of cytomegalovirus exposure and HLA in healthy donors. 60 Vbeta and 13 Jbeta primers were used in PCR. Method: immunoSEQ multiplex PCR; TCRdb's copy keeps in-frame clones and lacks some. The sample lists about 96,000 clones; roughly 79% were seen once. Worth noting for this clone: As yet, its antigen is unknown.

Study-wide points: Reportedly, cytomegalovirus status was diagnosed with high sensitivity and specificity. The study found most TCR sequences rare, yet found some public TCRs in many donors.

V lost 0 bases and J lost 5; bases outside the gene matches: 14. In germline, CDR1 is SGHRS, CDR2 YFSETQ. The CDR3 is made up of 18 amino acids. Sequenced input: PBMCs. This chain links TRBV5-1 with TRBJ2-5, with 9 bases lining up with TRBD2. This sequence originates from a woman aged 70-85 years in good health and CMV-seropositive. CDR3 sequence: CASSLGLAGQSRGETQYF. The CDR3, as DNA: TGCGCCAGCAGCTTGGGCCTAGCGGGACAGAGTCGGGGGGAGACCCAGTACTTC. Full variable domain (outside the CDR3, taken from reference TRBV5-1 and TRBJ2-5): KAGVTQTPRYLIKTRGQQVTLSCSPISGHRSVSWYQQTPGQGLQFLFEYFSETQRNKGNFPGRFSGRQFSNSRSEMNVSTLELGDSALYLCASSLGLAGQSRGETQYFGPGTRLLVL.